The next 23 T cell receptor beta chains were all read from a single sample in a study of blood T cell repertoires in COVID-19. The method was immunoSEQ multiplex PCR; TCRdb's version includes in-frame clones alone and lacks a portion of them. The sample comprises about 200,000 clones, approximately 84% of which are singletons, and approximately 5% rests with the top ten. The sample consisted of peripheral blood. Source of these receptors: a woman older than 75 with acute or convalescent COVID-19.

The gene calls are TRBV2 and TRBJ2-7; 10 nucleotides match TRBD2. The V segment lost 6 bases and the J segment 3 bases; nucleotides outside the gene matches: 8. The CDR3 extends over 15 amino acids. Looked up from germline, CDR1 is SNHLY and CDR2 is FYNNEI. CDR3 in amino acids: CASSAGLAVVYEQYF. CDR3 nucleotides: TGTGCCAGCAGCGCCGGACTAGCGGTAGTCTACGAGCAGTACTTC.

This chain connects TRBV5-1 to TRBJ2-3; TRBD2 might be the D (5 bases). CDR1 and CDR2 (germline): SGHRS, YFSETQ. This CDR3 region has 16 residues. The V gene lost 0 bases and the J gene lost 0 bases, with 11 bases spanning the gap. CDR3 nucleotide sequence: TGCGCCAGCAGCTTGGCGAGGACTTCTAGCACAGATACGCAGTATTTT. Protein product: CASSLARTSSTDTQYF. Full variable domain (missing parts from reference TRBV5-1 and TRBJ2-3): KAGVTQTPRYLIKTRGQQVTLSCSPISGHRSVSWYQQTPGQGLQFLFEYFSETQRNKGNFPGRFSGRQFSNSRSEMNVSTLELGDSALYLCASSLARTSSTDTQYFGPGTRLTVL.

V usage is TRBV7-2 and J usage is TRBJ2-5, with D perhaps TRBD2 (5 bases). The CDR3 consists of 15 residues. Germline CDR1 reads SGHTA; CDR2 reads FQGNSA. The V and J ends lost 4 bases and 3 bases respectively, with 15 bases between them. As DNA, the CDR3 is TGTGCCAGCAGCTCAATGCTAGCCGTTAAAGAGACCCAGTACTTC. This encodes CASSSMLAVKETQYF.

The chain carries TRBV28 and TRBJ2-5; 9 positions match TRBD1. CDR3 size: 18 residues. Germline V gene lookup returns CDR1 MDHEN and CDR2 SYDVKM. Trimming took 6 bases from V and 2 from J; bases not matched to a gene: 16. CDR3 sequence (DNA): TGTGCCAGCAGCCGGGTCTACAGGGGGCGAACATTTCAAGAGACCCAGTACTTC. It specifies CASSRVYRGRTFQETQYF.

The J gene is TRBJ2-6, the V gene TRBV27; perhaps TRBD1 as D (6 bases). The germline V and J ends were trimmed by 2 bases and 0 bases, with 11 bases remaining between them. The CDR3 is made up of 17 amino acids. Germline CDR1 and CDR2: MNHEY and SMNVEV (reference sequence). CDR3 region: CASSLIGGASGANVLTF. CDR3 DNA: TGTGCCAGCAGTTTAATAGGGGGTGCCTCTGGGGCCAACGTCCTGACTTTC.

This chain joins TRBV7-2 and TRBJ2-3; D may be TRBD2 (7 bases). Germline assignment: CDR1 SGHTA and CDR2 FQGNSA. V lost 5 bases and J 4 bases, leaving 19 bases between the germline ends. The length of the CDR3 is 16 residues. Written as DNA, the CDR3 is TGTGCCAGCAGCCGGCCGGGGGCGGGAGTGGCAGATACGCAGTATTTT. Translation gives CASSRPGAGVADTQYF.

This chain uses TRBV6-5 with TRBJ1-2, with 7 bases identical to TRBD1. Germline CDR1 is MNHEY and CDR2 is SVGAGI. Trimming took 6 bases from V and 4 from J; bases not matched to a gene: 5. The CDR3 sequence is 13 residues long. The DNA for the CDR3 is TGTGCCAGCAGACTTACAGGGGCCTATGGCTACACCTTC. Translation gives CASRLTGAYGYTF.

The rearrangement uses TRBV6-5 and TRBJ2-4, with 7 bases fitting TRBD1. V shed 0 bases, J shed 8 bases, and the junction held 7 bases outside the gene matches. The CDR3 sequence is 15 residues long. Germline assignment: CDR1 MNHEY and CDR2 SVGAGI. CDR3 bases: TGTGCCAGCAGTTACTCTTTGGCAGGGGGACACATTCAGTACTTC. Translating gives CASSYSLAGGHIQYF.

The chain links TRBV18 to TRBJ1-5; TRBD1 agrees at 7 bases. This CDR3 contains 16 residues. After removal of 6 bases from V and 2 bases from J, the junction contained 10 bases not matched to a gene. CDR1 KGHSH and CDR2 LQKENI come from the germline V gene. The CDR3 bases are TGTGCCAGCTCGGAGAGTACAGGGGCGGGCAATCAGCCCCAGCATTTT. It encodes CASSESTGAGNQPQHF. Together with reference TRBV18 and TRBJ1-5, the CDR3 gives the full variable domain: NAGVMQNPRHLVRRRGQEARLRCSPMKGHSHVYWYRQLPEEGLKFMVYLQKENIIDESGMPKERFSAEFPKEGPSILRIQQVVRGDSAAYFCASSESTGAGNQPQHFGDGTRLSIL.

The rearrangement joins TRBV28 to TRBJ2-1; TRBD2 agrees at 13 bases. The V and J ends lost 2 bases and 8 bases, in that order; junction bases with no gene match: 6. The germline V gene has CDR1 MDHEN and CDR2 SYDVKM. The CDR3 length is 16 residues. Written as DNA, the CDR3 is TGTGCCAGCAGTTTACCACTAGCGGGAGGGACTTATGAGCAGTTCTTC. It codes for CASSLPLAGGTYEQFF.

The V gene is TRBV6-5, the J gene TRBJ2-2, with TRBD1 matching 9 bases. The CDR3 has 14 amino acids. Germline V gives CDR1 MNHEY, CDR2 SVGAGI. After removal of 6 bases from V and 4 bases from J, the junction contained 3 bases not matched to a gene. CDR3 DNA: TGTGCCAGCAGCCCGGGACAGGGCACCGGGGAGCTGTTTTTT. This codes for CASSPGQGTGELFF.

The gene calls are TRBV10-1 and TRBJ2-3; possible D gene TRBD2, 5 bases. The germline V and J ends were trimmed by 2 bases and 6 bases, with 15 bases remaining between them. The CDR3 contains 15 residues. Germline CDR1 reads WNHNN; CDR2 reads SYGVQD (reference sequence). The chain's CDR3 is CASSETSTLSDTQYF. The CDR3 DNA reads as TGCGCCAGCAGTGAGACTAGTACACTTAGCGATACGCAGTATTTT.

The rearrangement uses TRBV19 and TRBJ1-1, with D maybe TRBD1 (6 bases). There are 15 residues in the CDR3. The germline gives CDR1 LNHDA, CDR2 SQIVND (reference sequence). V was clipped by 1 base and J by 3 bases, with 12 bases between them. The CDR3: CASSIVPGADTEAFF. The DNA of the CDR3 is TGTGCCAGTAGTATAGTGCCAGGGGCTGACACTGAAGCTTTCTTT.

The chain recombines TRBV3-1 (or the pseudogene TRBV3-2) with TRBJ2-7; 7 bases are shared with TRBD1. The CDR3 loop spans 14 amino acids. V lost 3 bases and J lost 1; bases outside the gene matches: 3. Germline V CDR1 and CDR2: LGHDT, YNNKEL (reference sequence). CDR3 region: CASSQWGQSYEQYF. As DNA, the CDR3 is TGTGCCAGCAGCCAGTGGGGACAGTCCTACGAGCAGTACTTC.

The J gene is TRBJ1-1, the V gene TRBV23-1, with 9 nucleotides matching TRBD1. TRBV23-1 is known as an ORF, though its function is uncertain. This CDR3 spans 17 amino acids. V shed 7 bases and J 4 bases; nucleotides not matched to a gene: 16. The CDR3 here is CASTTGGVDRGFTEAFF. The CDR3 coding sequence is TGCGCCAGCACCACCGGAGGGGTCGACAGGGGGTTCACTGAAGCTTTCTTT.

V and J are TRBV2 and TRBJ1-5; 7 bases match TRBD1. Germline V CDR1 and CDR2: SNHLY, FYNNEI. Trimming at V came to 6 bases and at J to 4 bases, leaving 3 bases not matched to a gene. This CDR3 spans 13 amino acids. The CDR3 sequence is CASRRGPNQPQHF. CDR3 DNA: TGTGCCAGCAGGAGGGGGCCGAATCAGCCCCAGCATTTT.

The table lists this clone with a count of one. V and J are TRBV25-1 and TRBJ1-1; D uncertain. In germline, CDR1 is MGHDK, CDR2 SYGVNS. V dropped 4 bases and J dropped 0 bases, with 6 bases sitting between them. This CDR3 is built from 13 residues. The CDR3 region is CASSGGMNTEAFF. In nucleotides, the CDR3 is TGTGCCAGCAGTGGCGGGATGAACACTGAAGCTTTCTTT.

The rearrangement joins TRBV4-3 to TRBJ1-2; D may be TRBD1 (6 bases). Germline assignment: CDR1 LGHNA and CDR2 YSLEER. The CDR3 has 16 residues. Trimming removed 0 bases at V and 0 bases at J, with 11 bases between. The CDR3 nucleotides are TGCGCCAGCAGCCAAGATGGGGGCAGAGCTAACTATGGCTACACCTTC. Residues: CASSQDGGRANYGYTF.

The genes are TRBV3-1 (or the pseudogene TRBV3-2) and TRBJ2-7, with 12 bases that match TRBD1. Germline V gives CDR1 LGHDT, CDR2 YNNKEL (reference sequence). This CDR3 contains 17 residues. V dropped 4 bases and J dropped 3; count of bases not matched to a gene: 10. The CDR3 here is CASSPGVGTGGFYEQYF. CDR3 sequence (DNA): TGTGCCAGCAGCCCCGGGGTCGGGACAGGGGGCTTCTACGAGCAGTACTTC.

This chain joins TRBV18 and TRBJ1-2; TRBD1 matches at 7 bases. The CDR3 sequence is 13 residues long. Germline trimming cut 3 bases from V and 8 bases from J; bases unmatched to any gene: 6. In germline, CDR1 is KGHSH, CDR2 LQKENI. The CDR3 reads CASSPTGERGYTF. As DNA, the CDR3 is TGTGCCAGCTCACCCACAGGGGAGCGGGGCTACACCTTC.

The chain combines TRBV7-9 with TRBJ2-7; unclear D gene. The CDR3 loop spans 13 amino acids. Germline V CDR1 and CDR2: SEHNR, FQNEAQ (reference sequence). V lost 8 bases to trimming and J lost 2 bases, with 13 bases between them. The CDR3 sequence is CASGLGAAYEQYF. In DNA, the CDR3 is TGTGCCAGCGGTCTAGGAGCCGCCTACGAGCAGTACTTC.

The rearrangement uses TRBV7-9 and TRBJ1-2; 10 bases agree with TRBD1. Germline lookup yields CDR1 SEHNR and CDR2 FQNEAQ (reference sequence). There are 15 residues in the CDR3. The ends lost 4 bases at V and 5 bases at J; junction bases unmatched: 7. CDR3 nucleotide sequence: TGTGCCAGCAGCTCGGGACAGGGGTTTGGGTATGGCTACACCTTC. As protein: CASSSGQGFGYGYTF.

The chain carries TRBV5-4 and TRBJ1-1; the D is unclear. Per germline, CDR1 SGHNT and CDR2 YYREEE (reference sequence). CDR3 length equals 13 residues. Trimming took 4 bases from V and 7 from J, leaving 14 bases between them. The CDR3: CASSRAGISEAFF. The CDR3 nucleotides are TGTGCCAGCAGCCGGGCCGGGATTAGTGAAGCTTTCTTT.